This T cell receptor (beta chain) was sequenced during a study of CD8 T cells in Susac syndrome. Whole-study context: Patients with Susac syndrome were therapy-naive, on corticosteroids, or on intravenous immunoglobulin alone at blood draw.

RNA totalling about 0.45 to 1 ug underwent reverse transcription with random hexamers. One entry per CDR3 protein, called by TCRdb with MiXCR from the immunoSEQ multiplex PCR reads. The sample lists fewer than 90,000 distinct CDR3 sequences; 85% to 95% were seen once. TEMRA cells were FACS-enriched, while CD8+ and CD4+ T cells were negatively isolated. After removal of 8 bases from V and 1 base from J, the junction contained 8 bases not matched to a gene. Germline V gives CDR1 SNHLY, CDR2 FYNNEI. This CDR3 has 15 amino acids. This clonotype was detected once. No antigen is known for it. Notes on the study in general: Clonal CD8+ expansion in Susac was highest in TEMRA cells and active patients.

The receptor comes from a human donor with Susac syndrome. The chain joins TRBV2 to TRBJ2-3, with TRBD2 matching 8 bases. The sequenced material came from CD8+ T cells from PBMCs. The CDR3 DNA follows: TGTGCCAGCCTCGGGGGGGACCACCGCACAGATACGCAGTATTTT. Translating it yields CASLGGDHRTDTQYF.